This T cell receptor (beta chain) was identified during a study of OX40 agonist ivuxolimab in advanced cancers. Whole-study results and caveats: On average, CD8+ T cells showed a greater number of expanded clones than CD4+.

The CDR3 runs to 17 residues. Germline assignment: CDR1 LGHNA and CDR2 YSLEER. The V and J ends lost 0 bases and 5 bases, in that order; junction bases with no gene match: 6. On this clone itself: Its target is unknown.

Baseline was the first blood sampling point, followed by cycle 4 day 1 and cycle 7 day 1. Profiled with immunoSEQ multiplex PCR; TCRdb holds only in-frame clones, not every one. The data hold fewer than 70,000 clones, with under 95% observed a single time. This receptor was taken from an adult with an advanced solid tumor such as melanoma, head and neck, liver or kidney cancer. Material: CD4+ or CD8+ T cells sorted from blood, obtained in a trial of the OX40 agonist ivuxolimab. The V call is TRBV4-3, the J call TRBJ2-5, with TRBD2 matching 13 bases. CDR3 sequence (DNA): TGCGCCAGCAGCCAAGATCAACTAGCGGGAGGGAGGGAGACCCAGTACTTC. Protein: CASSQDQLAGGRETQYF.